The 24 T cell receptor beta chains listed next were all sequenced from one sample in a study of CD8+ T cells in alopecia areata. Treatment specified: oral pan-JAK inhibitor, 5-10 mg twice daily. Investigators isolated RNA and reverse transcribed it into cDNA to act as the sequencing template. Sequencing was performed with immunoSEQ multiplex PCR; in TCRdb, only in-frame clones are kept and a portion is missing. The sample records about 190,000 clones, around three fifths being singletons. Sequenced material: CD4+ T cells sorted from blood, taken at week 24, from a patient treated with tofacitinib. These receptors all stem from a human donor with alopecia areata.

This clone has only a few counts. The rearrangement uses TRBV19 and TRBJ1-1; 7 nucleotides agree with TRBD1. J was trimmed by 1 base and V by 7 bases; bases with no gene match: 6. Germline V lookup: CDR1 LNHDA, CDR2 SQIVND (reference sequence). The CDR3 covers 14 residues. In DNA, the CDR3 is TGTGCCAGTAACATCCGGGACAGGAACACTGAAGCTTTCTTT. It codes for CASNIRDRNTEAFF.

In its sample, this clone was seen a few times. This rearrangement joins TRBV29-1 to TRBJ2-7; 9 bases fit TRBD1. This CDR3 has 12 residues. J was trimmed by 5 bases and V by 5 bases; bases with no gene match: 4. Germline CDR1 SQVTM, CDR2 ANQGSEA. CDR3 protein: CSVKGQGNEQYF. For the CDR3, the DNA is TGCAGCGTTAAAGGACAGGGGAACGAGCAGTACTTC.

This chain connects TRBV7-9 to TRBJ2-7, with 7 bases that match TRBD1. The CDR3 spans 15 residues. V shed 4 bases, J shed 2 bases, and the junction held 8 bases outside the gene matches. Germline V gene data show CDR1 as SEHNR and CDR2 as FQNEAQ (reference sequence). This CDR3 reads CASSSPRQGAYEQYF. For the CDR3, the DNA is TGTGCCAGCAGCTCACCCCGACAGGGTGCCTACGAGCAGTACTTC.

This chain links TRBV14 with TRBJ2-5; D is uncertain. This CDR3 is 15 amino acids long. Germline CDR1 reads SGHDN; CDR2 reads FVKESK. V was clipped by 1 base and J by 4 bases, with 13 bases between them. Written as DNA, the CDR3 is TGTGCCAGCAGCCAAGTTCAGGCGTATGGAGAGACCCAGTACTTC. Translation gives CASSQVQAYGETQYF.

The DNA for the CDR3 is TGTGCCAGCAGCCCCCAGGAAATTGGCGAGCAGTACTTC. It encodes CASSPQEIGEQYF. The chain joins TRBV6-5 to TRBJ2-7; no clear D gene. The germline V and J ends were trimmed by 6 bases and 6 bases, with 15 bases remaining between them. CDR1 is MNHEY, CDR2 SVGAGI, per germline. This CDR3 comprises 13 residues.

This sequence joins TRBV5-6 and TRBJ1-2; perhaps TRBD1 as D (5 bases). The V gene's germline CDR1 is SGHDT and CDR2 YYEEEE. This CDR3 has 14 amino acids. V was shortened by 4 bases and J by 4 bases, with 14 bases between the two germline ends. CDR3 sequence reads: CASSGNRLLYGYTF. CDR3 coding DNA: TGTGCCAGCAGCGGGAACAGGCTACTCTATGGCTACACCTTC.

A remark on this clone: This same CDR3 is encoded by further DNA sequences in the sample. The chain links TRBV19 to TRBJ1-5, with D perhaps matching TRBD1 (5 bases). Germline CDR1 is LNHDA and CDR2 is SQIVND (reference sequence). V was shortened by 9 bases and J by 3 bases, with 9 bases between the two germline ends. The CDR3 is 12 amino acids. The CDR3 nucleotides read TGTGCCAGCCGACAGATCAATCAGCCCCAGCATTTT. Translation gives CASRQINQPQHF. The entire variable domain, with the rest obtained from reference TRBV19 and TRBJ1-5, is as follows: DGGITQSPKYLFRKEGQNVTLSCEQNLNHDAMYWYRQDPGQGLRLIYYSQIVNDFQKGDIAEGYSVSREKKESFPLTVTSAQKNPTAFYLCASRQINQPQHFGDGTRLSIL.

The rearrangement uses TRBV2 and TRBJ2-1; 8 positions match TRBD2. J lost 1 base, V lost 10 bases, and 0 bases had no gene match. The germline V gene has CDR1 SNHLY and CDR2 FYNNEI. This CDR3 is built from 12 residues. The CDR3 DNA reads TGTGCCACGGGGGGGTCCTACAATGAGCAGTTCTTC. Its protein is CATGGSYNEQFF.

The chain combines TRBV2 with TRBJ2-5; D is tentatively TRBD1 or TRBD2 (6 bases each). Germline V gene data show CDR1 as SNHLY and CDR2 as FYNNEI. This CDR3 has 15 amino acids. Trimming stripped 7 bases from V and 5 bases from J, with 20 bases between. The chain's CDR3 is CASTRDTLREETQYF. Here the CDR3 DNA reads TGTGCCAGCACCCGGGACACACTTCGGGAGGAGACCCAGTACTTC.

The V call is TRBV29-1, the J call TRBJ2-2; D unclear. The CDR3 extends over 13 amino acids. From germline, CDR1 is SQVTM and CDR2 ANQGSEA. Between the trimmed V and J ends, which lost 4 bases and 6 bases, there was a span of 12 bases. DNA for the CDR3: TGCAGCGTTGGTCTTCCTCTCGCCGGGGAGCTGTTTTTT. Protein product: CSVGLPLAGELFF.

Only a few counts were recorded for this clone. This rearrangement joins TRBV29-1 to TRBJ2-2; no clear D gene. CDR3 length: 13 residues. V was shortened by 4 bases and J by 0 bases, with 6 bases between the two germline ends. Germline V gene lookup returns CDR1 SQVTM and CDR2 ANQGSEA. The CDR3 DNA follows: TGCAGCGTTGCAGGACCGAACACCGGGGAGCTGTTTTTT. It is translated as CSVAGPNTGELFF.

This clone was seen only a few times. CDR3 amino acids: CASSYSPRGFEQYF. The CDR3 DNA reads TGTGCCAGCAGTTATAGCCCCCGGGGGTTCGAGCAGTACTTC. This sequence joins TRBV27 and TRBJ2-7; weak D call: TRBD2 (6 bases). The V and J ends lost 4 bases and 6 bases respectively, with 16 bases between them. The CDR3 consists of 14 residues. CDR1 MNHEY and CDR2 SMNVEV come from the germline V gene (reference sequence).

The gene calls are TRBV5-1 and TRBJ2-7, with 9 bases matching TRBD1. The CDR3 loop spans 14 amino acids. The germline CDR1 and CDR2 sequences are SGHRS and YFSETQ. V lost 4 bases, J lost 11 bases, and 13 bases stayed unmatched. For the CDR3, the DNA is TGCGCCAGCAGCACCACCGGGACAGGGTCTGTCGAGTACTTC. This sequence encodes CASSTTGTGSVEYF.

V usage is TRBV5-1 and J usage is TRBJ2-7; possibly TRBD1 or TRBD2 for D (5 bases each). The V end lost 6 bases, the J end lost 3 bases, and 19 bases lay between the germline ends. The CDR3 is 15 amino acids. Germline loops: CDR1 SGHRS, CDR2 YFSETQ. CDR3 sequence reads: CASTKGWDGDYEQYF. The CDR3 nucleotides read TGCGCCAGCACCAAAGGATGGGACGGTGACTACGAGCAGTACTTC.

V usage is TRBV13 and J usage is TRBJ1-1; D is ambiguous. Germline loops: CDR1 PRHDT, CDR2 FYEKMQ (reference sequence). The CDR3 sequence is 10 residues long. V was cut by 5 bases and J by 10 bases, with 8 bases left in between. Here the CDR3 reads CASSPHRAFF. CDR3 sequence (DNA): TGTGCCAGCAGCCCACACCGAGCTTTCTTT.

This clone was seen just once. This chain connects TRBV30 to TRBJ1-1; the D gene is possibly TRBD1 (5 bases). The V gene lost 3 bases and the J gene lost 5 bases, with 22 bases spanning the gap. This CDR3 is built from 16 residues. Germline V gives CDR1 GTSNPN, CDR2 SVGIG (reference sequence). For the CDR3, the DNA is TGTGCCTGGAGCCTGGGAATGGGGCCCCGGCGTACTGAAGCTTTCTTT. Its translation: CAWSLGMGPRRTEAFF.

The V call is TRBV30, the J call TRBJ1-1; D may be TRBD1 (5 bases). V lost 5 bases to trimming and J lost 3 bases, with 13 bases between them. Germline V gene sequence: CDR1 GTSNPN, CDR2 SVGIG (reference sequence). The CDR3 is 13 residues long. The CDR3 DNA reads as TGTGCCTGGGGGACCGAACAAGACACTGAAGCTTTCTTT. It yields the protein CAWGTEQDTEAFF.

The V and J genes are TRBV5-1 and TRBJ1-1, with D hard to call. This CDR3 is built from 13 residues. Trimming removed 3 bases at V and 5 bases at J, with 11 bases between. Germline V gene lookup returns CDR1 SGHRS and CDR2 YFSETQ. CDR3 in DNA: TGCGCCAGCAGCTCTCTAGAGGGTACTGAAGCTTTCTTT. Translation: CASSSLEGTEAFF.

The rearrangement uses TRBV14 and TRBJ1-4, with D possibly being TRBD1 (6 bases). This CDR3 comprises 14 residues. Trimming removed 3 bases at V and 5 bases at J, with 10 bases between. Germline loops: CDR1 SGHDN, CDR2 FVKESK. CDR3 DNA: TGTGCCAGCAGCCACAAGACAGGAAATGAAAAACTGTTTTTT. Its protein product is CASSHKTGNEKLFF.

CDR3 loop: CASSVGTSIRGELFF. The CDR3, as DNA: TGTGCCAGCAGCGTCGGGACTAGTATCAGAGGGGAGCTGTTTTTT. The chain uses TRBV9 and TRBJ2-2; the match to TRBD2 covers 8 bases. J was trimmed by 8 bases and V by 2 bases; bases with no gene match: 8. Germline V gene lookup returns CDR1 SGDLS and CDR2 YYNGEE. This CDR3 is 15 amino acids long.

The CDR3, as DNA: TGTGCCAGCAGCCGGTGGGGGATCGCTATGAACACTGAAGCTTTCTTT. Its protein is CASSRWGIAMNTEAFF. This sequence joins TRBV7-2 and TRBJ1-1; TRBD1 is a possible D gene (5 bases). The CDR3 sequence is 16 residues long. Germline V gene lookup returns CDR1 SGHTA and CDR2 FQGNSA. Trimming stripped 5 bases from V and 0 bases from J, with 16 bases between.

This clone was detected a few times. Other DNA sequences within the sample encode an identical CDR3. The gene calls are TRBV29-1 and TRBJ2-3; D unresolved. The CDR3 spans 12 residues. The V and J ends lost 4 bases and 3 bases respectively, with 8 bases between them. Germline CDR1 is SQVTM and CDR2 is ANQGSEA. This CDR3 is CSVGTRTDTQYF. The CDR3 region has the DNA TGCAGCGTTGGAACCCGGACAGATACGCAGTATTTT.

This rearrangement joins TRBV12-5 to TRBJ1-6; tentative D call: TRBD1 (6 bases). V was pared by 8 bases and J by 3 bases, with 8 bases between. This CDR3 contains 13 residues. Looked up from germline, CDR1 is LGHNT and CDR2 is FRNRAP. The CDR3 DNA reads TGTGCTAGTTCAGGGGACTATAATTCACCCCTCCACTTT. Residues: CASSGDYNSPLHF.

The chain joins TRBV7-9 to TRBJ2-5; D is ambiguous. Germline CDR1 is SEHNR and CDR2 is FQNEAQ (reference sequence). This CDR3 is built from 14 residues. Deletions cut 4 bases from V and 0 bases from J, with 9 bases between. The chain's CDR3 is CASSSQTYQETQYF. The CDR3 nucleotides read TGTGCCAGCAGCTCCCAAACGTACCAAGAGACCCAGTACTTC. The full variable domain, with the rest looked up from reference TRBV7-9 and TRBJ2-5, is DTGVSQNPRHKITKRGQNVTFRCDPISEHNRLYWYRQTLGQGPEFLTYFQNEAQLEKSRLLSDRFSAERPKGSFSTLEIQRTEQGDSAMYLCASSSQTYQETQYFGPGTRLLVL.